The 5 T cell receptor beta chains below come from one sample, sequenced in a study of T cell clonotyping in hematopoietic cell transplantation. The assay was immunoSEQ multiplex PCR, and TCRdb's table has in-frame clones only and misses some. The repertoire holds about 36,000 clones, with 75% to 90% as singletons. The sequencing input was peripheral blood mononuclear cells. The receptors derive from a woman between 40 and 50 years old in good health. Some clones in this sample may be carry-over from other donors' samples.

The rearrangement uses TRBV21-1 and TRBJ2-1. TRBV21-1 is a pseudogene. The CDR3 contains 16 residues. DNA for the CDR3: TGTGCCAGCAGCTCCCGGGGGCCACTTACGTACAATGAGCAGTTCTTC. Protein: CASSSRGPLTYNEQFF.

The chain uses TRBV6-6 and TRBJ2-2, with a possible D match to TRBD1 (5 bases). Looked up from germline, CDR1 is MNHNY and CDR2 is SVGAGI (reference sequence). V was shortened by 5 bases and J by 1 base, with 14 bases between the two germline ends. CDR3 size: 16 residues. The CDR3 DNA sequence: TGTGCCAGCAGTCCATCAGGGCTACTGAACACCGGGGAGCTGTTTTTT. This gives the protein CASSPSGLLNTGELFF.

The V call is TRBV28, the J call TRBJ1-2, with D unresolved. V was clipped by 5 bases and J by 8 bases, with 18 bases between them. CDR3 length equals 14 residues. The germline CDR1 and CDR2 sequences are MDHEN and SYDVKM. The CDR3 DNA sequence: TGTGCCAGCAGTCCCCCCGGTTTGGGGTGGGGCTACACCTTC. Translating gives CASSPPGLGWGYTF.

The rearrangement links TRBV7-3 to TRBJ2-7; maybe TRBD2 (5 bases). Germline assignment: CDR1 SGHTA and CDR2 FQGTGA. Trimming removed 6 bases at V and 3 bases at J, with 18 bases between. This CDR3 is built from 15 residues. The CDR3 sequence is CASRGGPQMGYEQYF. CDR3 nucleotide sequence: TGTGCCAGCAGAGGAGGACCTCAAATGGGCTACGAGCAGTACTTC.

The chain employs TRBV29-1 and TRBJ1-4; D is ambiguous. This CDR3 comprises 13 residues. Germline values: CDR1 SQVTM, CDR2 ANQGSEA. Trimming left V 5 bases short and J 6 bases short, with 13 bases between. The CDR3 nucleotides are TGCAGCGTTCTCCCCCCCCCGTATGAAAAACTGTTTTTT. Amino acids: CSVLPPPYEKLFF. Full variable domain (outside the CDR3, taken from reference TRBV29-1 and TRBJ1-4): SAVISQKPSRDICQRGTSLTIQCQVDSQVTMMFWYRQQPGQSLTLIATANQGSEATYESGFVIDKFPISRPNLTFSTLTVSNMSPEDSSIYLCSVLPPPYEKLFFGSGTQLSVL.